Following are 23 T cell receptor beta chains from one sample sequenced in a study of blood T cell repertoires in COVID-19. Assay used: immunoSEQ multiplex PCR; TCRdb lists only in-frame clones, some missing. The table lists 300,000 to 350,000 clones, around 86% of them singletons, with 4% to 5% in the top ten. The specimen was PBMCs or T cells enriched from blood (not recorded which). The receptor source for this set is a woman between 40 and 50 years old with acute COVID-19.

This sequence joins TRBV10-3 and TRBJ2-2; 14 nucleotides match TRBD2. Germline V gene lookup returns CDR1 ENHRY and CDR2 SYGVKD. J gave up 6 bases and V 7 bases, and 4 bases lay outside the gene matches. CDR3 length: 15 residues. CDR3 region: CAINPTSGGAGELFF. In DNA form, the CDR3 reads TGTGCCATCAACCCGACTAGCGGGGGGGCCGGGGAGCTGTTTTTT.

CDR3 nucleotide sequence: TGTGCCAGCAGCTTGGGACGGGGGGGCTTCTCGTACGAGCAGTACTTC. Translated: CASSLGRGGFSYEQYF. The chain links TRBV7-2 to TRBJ2-7; 8 bases agree with TRBD2. Germline V CDR1 and CDR2: SGHTA, FQGNSA. CDR3 size: 16 residues. J gave up 4 bases and V 3 bases, and 11 bases lay outside the gene matches.

The chain links TRBV28 to TRBJ1-2, with TRBD1 as a possible D gene (5 bases). From germline, CDR1 is MDHEN and CDR2 SYDVKM. The CDR3 runs 14 residues. Trimming cost V 5 bases and J 3 bases, with 13 bases left between them. CDR3 residues: CASSTIDRYYGYTF. Written as DNA, the CDR3 is TGTGCCAGCAGTACTATCGACAGATACTATGGCTACACCTTC.

The V call is TRBV10-3, the J call TRBJ2-2; 8 bases agree with TRBD1. CDR1 is ENHRY and CDR2 is SYGVKD in the germline V gene. This CDR3 spans 16 amino acids. J was trimmed by 1 base and V by 4 bases; bases with no gene match: 5. The CDR3 DNA is TGTGCCATCAGTGCCACCGGGACAGGGAACACCGGGGAGCTGTTTTTT. Translated, it gives CAISATGTGNTGELFF.

CDR3 amino acids: CASSQEASANTGELFF. Here the CDR3 DNA reads TGCGCCAGCAGTCAGGAGGCTAGCGCGAACACCGGGGAGCTGTTTTTT. The chain uses TRBV23-1 and TRBJ2-2; tentatively, D is TRBD2 (6 bases). TRBV23-1 is filed as an ORF, its function uncertain. V lost 3 bases, J lost 0 bases, and 11 bases lay in between. The length of the CDR3 is 16 residues.

V gene TRBV10-3 combines with J gene TRBJ2-7; D gene unclear. V was pared by 6 bases and J by 2 bases, with 11 bases between. CDR1 ENHRY and CDR2 SYGVKD come from the germline V gene. This CDR3 has 13 amino acids. The CDR3 sequence is CAIRNGQAYEQYF. The DNA of the CDR3 is TGTGCCATCAGAAATGGTCAGGCCTACGAGCAGTACTTC.

J is TRBJ2-7 and V is TRBV7-9; 9 bases align to TRBD1. Germline V gene lookup returns CDR1 SEHNR and CDR2 FQNEAQ (reference sequence). Trimming took 7 bases from V and 6 from J; bases not matched to a gene: 13. The length of the CDR3 is 15 residues. CDR3 in DNA: TGTGCCAGCACTTCACAGGGGGCGCCGGGTCTCGAGCAGTACTTC. This translates into CASTSQGAPGLEQYF.

The rearrangement joins TRBV2 to TRBJ1-6; weak D call: TRBD1 (6 bases). The V and J ends lost 3 bases and 2 bases respectively, with 14 bases between them. CDR3 length: 17 amino acids. Germline assignment: CDR1 SNHLY and CDR2 FYNNEI. The CDR3 coding sequence is TGTGCCAGCAGTGAGATAGCCGGACAGACCTATAATTCACCCCTCCACTTT. Its protein product is CASSEIAGQTYNSPLHF. The full variable domain, rest sourced from reference TRBV2 and TRBJ1-6, is EPEVTQTPSHQVTQMGQEVILRCVPISNHLYFYWYRQILGQKVEFLVSFYNNEISEKSEIFDDQFSVERPDGSNFTLKIRSTKLEDSAMYFCASSEIAGQTYNSPLHFGNGTRLTVT.

This clone was observed a handful of times. The chain has TRBV14 and TRBJ2-1; 9 bases map to TRBD2. Trimming removed 2 bases from V and 4 bases from J; junction bases left unmatched: 6. The CDR3 runs 16 residues. CDR1 and CDR2 (germline): SGHDN, FVKESK. The CDR3 DNA reads TGTGCCAGCAGCCAATATAGCGGGAGCGATTACAATGAGCAGTTCTTC. Amino acid sequence: CASSQYSGSDYNEQFF. Full variable domain (missing parts from reference TRBV14 and TRBJ2-1): EAGVTQFPSHSVIEKGQTVTLRCDPISGHDNLYWYRRVMGKEIKFLLHFVKESKQDESGMPNNRFLAERTGGTYSTLKVQPAELEDSGVYFCASSQYSGSDYNEQFFGPGTRLTVL.

This clone was seen more than once but under ten times. V is TRBV4-3 and J is TRBJ1-5; D unresolved. The germline V gene has CDR1 LGHNA and CDR2 YSLEER. V was shortened by 1 base and J by 3 bases, with 4 bases between the two germline ends. CDR3 length: 13 residues. The DNA for the CDR3 is TGCGCCAGCAGCCAAGCGGTCAATCAGCCCCAGCATTTT. Encoded protein: CASSQAVNQPQHF.

Only a few counts were recorded for this clone. The chain links TRBV12-3 or TRBV12-4 to TRBJ2-7; D is unclear. V gave up 7 bases and J gave up 3 bases, with 13 bases separating them. The CDR3 length is 13 residues. The CDR3 region is CASTAAGNYEQYF. CDR3 nucleotides: TGTGCCAGCACCGCTGCAGGAAACTACGAGCAGTACTTC.

The genes are TRBV4-3 and TRBJ2-7, with D maybe TRBD1 (6 bases). V was cut by 3 bases and J by 3 bases, with 12 bases left in between. The CDR3 extends over 14 amino acids. Germline lookup yields CDR1 LGHNA and CDR2 YSLEER. The CDR3 loop reads CASSHEQGFYEQYF. The CDR3 coding sequence is TGCGCCAGCAGCCACGAACAGGGTTTCTACGAGCAGTACTTC.

V and J are TRBV7-2 and TRBJ1-6, with 8 bases lining up with TRBD1. Trimming at V came to 5 bases and at J to 11 bases, leaving 11 bases not matched to a gene. Germline CDR1 reads SGHTA; CDR2 reads FQGNSA. This CDR3 is 15 amino acids long. Here the CDR3 reads CASSVDSGGVTPLHF. The CDR3 nucleotides are TGTGCCAGCAGCGTCGACTCAGGGGGCGTAACACCCCTCCACTTT.

The chain carries TRBV2 and TRBJ2-2; 7 bases agree with TRBD1. The trim removed 7 bases at V and 4 bases at J, leaving 9 bases unmatched. The germline gives CDR1 SNHLY, CDR2 FYNNEI. The CDR3 consists of 15 residues. The CDR3 spells CASTRDRQSTGELFF. Here the CDR3 DNA reads TGTGCCAGCACTAGGGACAGACAATCCACCGGGGAGCTGTTTTTT.

V usage is TRBV7-2 and J usage is TRBJ1-5; 10 bases fit TRBD1. The CDR3 is 15 residues long. V trimming: 1 base; J trimming: 11 bases; junction bases outside the gene matches: 8. In germline, CDR1 is SGHTA, CDR2 FQGNSA. In nucleotides, the CDR3 is TGTGCCAGCAGCTTAGTCCGGACAGGGGGAATCGCCCAGCATTTT. Its translation is CASSLVRTGGIAQHF.

The V call is TRBV19, the J call TRBJ2-3, with D tentatively TRBD1 (5 bases). Germline V CDR1 and CDR2: LNHDA, SQIVND (reference sequence). Deletions cut 8 bases from V and 0 bases from J, with 18 bases between. The CDR3 loop spans 16 amino acids. CDR3 loop: CASGAQAGTSTDTQYF. The DNA for the CDR3 is TGTGCCAGTGGGGCCCAAGCAGGTACTAGCACAGATACGCAGTATTTT.

This chain connects TRBV3-1 (or the pseudogene TRBV3-2) to TRBJ2-7; 12 nucleotides align to TRBD2. V gave up 0 bases and J gave up 4 bases; unmatched junction bases: 7. CDR3 length: 17 residues. Germline V gene sequence: CDR1 LGHDT, CDR2 YNNKEL (reference sequence). DNA for the CDR3: TGTGCCAGCAGCCAAGATCCGACTAGCGGGAGAAATTACGAGCAGTACTTC. It yields the protein CASSQDPTSGRNYEQYF.

The rearrangement joins TRBV28 to TRBJ1-5; D not certain. The CDR3 sequence is 17 residues long. V lost 3 bases and J lost 5, with 20 bases in between. CDR1 is MDHEN and CDR2 is SYDVKM in the germline V gene. CDR3 in amino acids: CASSFHLVAVSDQPQHF. CDR3 DNA sequence: TGTGCCAGCAGTTTTCACTTGGTAGCTGTATCCGATCAGCCCCAGCATTTT. The whole variable domain, remainder taken from reference TRBV28 and TRBJ1-5, is DVKVTQSSRYLVKRTGEKVFLECVQDMDHENMFWYRQDPGLGLRLIYFSYDVKMKEKGDIPEGYSVSREKKERFSLILESASTNQTSMYLCASSFHLVAVSDQPQHFGDGTRLSIL.

The chain has TRBV25-1 and TRBJ1-2; D unclear. V gave up 5 bases and J gave up 4 bases, with 11 bases separating them. This CDR3 is 13 amino acids long. Looked up from germline, CDR1 is MGHDK and CDR2 is SYGVNS. CDR3 nucleotide sequence: TGTGCCAGCAGTCGAGGAGAGGGCTATGGCTACACCTTC. Residues: CASSRGEGYGYTF.

J is TRBJ2-1 and V is TRBV4-3; 10 nucleotides match TRBD2. Germline CDR1 is LGHNA and CDR2 is YSLEER. CDR3 size: 17 residues. V lost 3 bases, J lost 2 bases, and 7 bases stayed unmatched. This chain's CDR3 is CASSHDGLAVTYNEQFF. CDR3 sequence (DNA): TGCGCCAGCAGCCATGACGGACTAGCGGTTACCTACAATGAGCAGTTCTTC.

This clone showed up just once. This chain connects TRBV5-6 to TRBJ2-2; 10 bases fit TRBD2. Germline loops: CDR1 SGHDT, CDR2 YYEEEE. The trim removed 1 base at V and 7 bases at J, leaving 7 bases unmatched. The CDR3 is 16 amino acids. The CDR3 DNA follows: TGTGCCAGCAGCTTGCGTCTAGCGGGAGCCGGCGGGGAGCTGTTTTTT. This codes for CASSLRLAGAGGELFF.

The chain joins TRBV18 to TRBJ2-1, with 9 positions matching TRBD2. CDR1 KGHSH and CDR2 LQKENI come from the germline V gene. J gave up 10 bases and V 3 bases, and 10 bases lay outside the gene matches. CDR3 size: 15 residues. Here the CDR3 reads CASSPLSGSGLEQFF. DNA for the CDR3: TGTGCCAGCTCACCCCTTAGCGGGAGTGGCCTGGAGCAGTTCTTC.

Points on this clone: Germline is not matched at one junction end, which may reflect a read error. The chain combines TRBV7-8 with TRBJ1-6; the D gene is possibly TRBD1 (5 bases). Per germline, CDR1 SGHVS and CDR2 FQNEAQ. The CDR3 spans 18 residues. CDR3 in DNA: TGTGCCAGCAGCGTAGCCTGGATCGGGAGGGGCAATAATTCACCCCTCCACTTT. Translation: CASSVAWIGRGNNSPLHF.